What follows describes a single TCR beta chain. What it binds is unknown. Graves' hyperthyroidism showing no ophthalmopathy progression within 18 months was considered stable. The diagnostic basis comprised clinical symptoms, serum thyroxine and TRAb, thyroid ultrasound and orbital computed tomography. Germline V gives CDR1 MNHEY, CDR2 SMNVEV (reference sequence). The ends were cut back, 6 bases at V and 1 base at J, with 12 bases in the middle. This CDR3 spans 14 amino acids. These data are taken from a study of T cells in Graves' hyperthyroidism and ophthalmopathy. The source material, RNA transcripts, was used to amplify TCR beta CDR3 regions. Carried out on the TCR CDR3, a first-round RT-PCR used the HTBI primer set. TCRdb re-derived calls from the multiplex PCR reads in MiXCR, one entry per CDR3 protein. The sample carries 550,000 to 650,000 distinct CDR3 sequences, about 15% recorded once. The study's findings and limits: Expanded thyroid clonotypes (above 0.001) were mostly also found in blood.

The TCR comes from a woman in her 40s with Graves' hyperthyroidism. Sequences were obtained from blood. The chain is built from TRBV27 and TRBJ1-1, with a tentative D call TRBD1 (5 bases). The CDR3 region has the DNA TGTGCCAGCAGCGCATCTACAGGGAACACTGAAGCTTTCTTT. This gives the protein CASSASTGNTEAFF.